A single sample gave rise to the 23 T cell receptor beta chains below, sequenced in a study of shared clonotypes between healthy human individuals. Only in-frame clones appear in the TCRdb table, and some are missing; sequencing was by immunoSEQ multiplex PCR. This repertoire shows 1.6 million or so clones, roughly 96% found once; its top ten account for approximately 1.1%. The sequencing input was naive CD4+ T cells sorted from blood. The subset denotes: CD45RA+ positively selected. The receptor set was obtained from a man between 25 and 39 years old in good health.

The genes are TRBV7-2 and TRBJ1-1; a possible D gene is TRBD1 (5 bases). The CDR3 loop spans 13 amino acids. Deletions cut 3 bases from V and 1 base from J, with 6 bases between. Germline V lookup: CDR1 SGHTA, CDR2 FQGNSA. This CDR3 reads CASSFGANTEAFF. Written as DNA, the CDR3 is TGTGCCAGCAGCTTTGGGGCGAACACTGAAGCTTTCTTT. Full variable domain (rest looked up from reference TRBV7-2 and TRBJ1-1): GAGVSQSPSNKVTEKGKDVELRCDPISGHTALYWYRQSLGQGLEFLIYFQGNSAPDKSGLPSDRFSAERTGGSVSTLTIQRTQQEDSAVYLCASSFGANTEAFFGQGTRLTVV.

This sequence joins TRBV5-6 and TRBJ2-5; no clear D. With 2 bases removed from V and 5 bases from J, the gap between germline ends came to 7 bases. The germline CDR1 and CDR2 sequences are SGHDT and YYEEEE. The CDR3 runs to 12 residues. The CDR3 DNA sequence: TGTGCCAGCAGCTTATCCTTGGAGACCCAGTACTTC. It encodes CASSLSLETQYF.

The chain joins TRBV19 to TRBJ2-5; 8 bases line up with TRBD1. The CDR3 consists of 13 residues. J lost 4 bases, V lost 6 bases, and 4 bases had no gene match. CDR1 and CDR2 from the germline V gene are LNHDA and SQIVND (reference sequence). The CDR3 coding sequence is TGTGCCAGTAGGGGGACAGGTGGAGAGACCCAGTACTTC. It yields the protein CASRGTGGETQYF. Supplemented by reference TRBV19 and TRBJ2-5, the full variable domain reads DGGITQSPKYLFRKEGQNVTLSCEQNLNHDAMYWYRQDPGQGLRLIYYSQIVNDFQKGDIAEGYSVSREKKESFPLTVTSAQKNPTAFYLCASRGTGGETQYFGPGTRLLVL.

The CDR3 coding sequence is TGTGCCAGCAGCGTAGGAGGGTATGGCTACACCTTC. It specifies CASSVGGYGYTF. The V call is TRBV9, the J call TRBJ1-2; D remains unclear. The CDR3 is 12 residues long. V was pared by 0 bases and J by 5 bases, with 5 bases between. Germline loops: CDR1 SGDLS, CDR2 YYNGEE.

V gene TRBV7-9 combines with J gene TRBJ1-2; D gene uncertain. From germline, CDR1 is SEHNR and CDR2 FQNEAQ (reference sequence). This CDR3 region has 14 residues. Trimming removed 2 bases at V and 8 bases at J, with 15 bases between. DNA for the CDR3: TGTGCCAGCAGCTTATTAGGTAGGGTAAGCGGCTACACCTTC. The encoded protein is CASSLLGRVSGYTF.

V and J are TRBV6-5 and TRBJ1-5; no clear D gene. The CDR3 loop spans 13 amino acids. CDR1 and CDR2 (germline): MNHEY, SVGAGI. The germline V and J ends were trimmed by 4 bases and 3 bases, with 7 bases remaining between them. The DNA of the CDR3 is TGTGCCAGCAGTTGGGGTCTCAATCAGCCCCAGCATTTT. It is translated as CASSWGLNQPQHF.

Remarks on this clone: Different DNA sequences within this sample yield the same CDR3. V and J are TRBV5-1 and TRBJ2-3; unclear D gene. Germline assignment: CDR1 SGHRS and CDR2 YFSETQ. The CDR3 loop spans 11 amino acids. The V end lost 5 bases, the J end lost 2 bases, and 3 bases lay between the germline ends. The CDR3 DNA sequence: TGCGCCAGCAGTATCACAGATACGCAGTATTTT. It specifies CASSITDTQYF.

This chain links TRBV7-9 with TRBJ1-5, with D possibly matching TRBD1 (6 bases). With 5 bases removed from V and 4 bases from J, the gap between germline ends came to 15 bases. CDR1 and CDR2 (germline): SEHNR, FQNEAQ (reference sequence). The CDR3 covers 15 residues. The CDR3 region has the DNA TGTGCCAGCAGCCCAGTGGGGGCAGAAAATCAGCCCCAGCATTTT. This codes for CASSPVGAENQPQHF.

The V and J genes are TRBV6-4 and TRBJ2-6; TRBD1 agrees at 8 bases. Per the germline V gene, CDR1 is MRHNA and CDR2 is SNTAGT. Trimming at V came to 5 bases and at J to 3 bases, leaving 3 bases not matched to a gene. This CDR3 region has 15 residues. In DNA form, the CDR3 reads TGTGCCAGCAGTCCGACAGGGGTTGGGGCCAACGTCCTGACTTTC. Protein product: CASSPTGVGANVLTF.

This sequence joins TRBV18 and TRBJ2-2; D gene uncertain. Germline lookup yields CDR1 KGHSH and CDR2 LQKENI. Trimming shortened V by 3 bases and J by 4 bases, and 6 bases separated the two germline ends. The CDR3 is 13 residues long. The CDR3 nucleotides are TGTGCCAGCTCACCCGTGGCCACCGGGGAGCTGTTTTTT. Its protein product is CASSPVATGELFF.

A note on this clone: Other DNA sequences in this specimen translate into the identical CDR3. The DNA for the CDR3 is TGTGCCAGCAGTGAACGCGGGAGCTCCTACAATGAGCAGTTCTTC. Translation: CASSERGSSYNEQFF. This chain joins TRBV2 and TRBJ2-1, with 7 bases identical to TRBD2. CDR1 SNHLY and CDR2 FYNNEI come from the germline V gene. The V and J ends lost 2 bases and 0 bases, in that order; junction bases with no gene match: 1. The CDR3 consists of 15 residues.

The chain recombines TRBV5-8 with TRBJ1-4, with a possible D match to TRBD1 (6 bases). Between the trimmed V and J ends, which lost 4 bases and 8 bases, there was a span of 15 bases. The CDR3 runs to 14 residues. The V gene's germline CDR1 is SGHTS and CDR2 YDEGEE. This CDR3 is CASSPWGDTEKLFF. CDR3 nucleotide sequence: TGTGCCAGCAGCCCCTGGGGGGACACCGAAAAACTGTTTTTT.

This chain links TRBV25-1 with TRBJ2-5, with TRBD2 identical over 7 bases. V gave up 6 bases and J gave up 5 bases; unmatched junction bases: 9. The germline V gene encodes CDR1 MGHDK and CDR2 SYGVNS. The CDR3 runs 14 residues. The CDR3 loop reads CASRAGLVGETQYF. Here the CDR3 DNA reads TGTGCCAGCAGAGCCGGACTAGTAGGTGAGACCCAGTACTTC.

V gene TRBV9 combines with J gene TRBJ2-3; 9 nucleotides align to TRBD1. V shed 3 bases and J 1 base; nucleotides not matched to a gene: 9. CDR1 is SGDLS and CDR2 is YYNGEE in the germline V gene. The CDR3 has 17 residues. CDR3 sequence: CASSALTGGGGTDTQYF. The CDR3 DNA follows: TGTGCCAGCAGCGCCCTTACAGGGGGCGGTGGCACAGATACGCAGTATTTT.

The chain uses TRBV30 and TRBJ1-3; 9 bases line up with TRBD1. This CDR3 spans 15 amino acids. The germline gives CDR1 GTSNPN, CDR2 SVGIG (reference sequence). V shed 4 bases and J 3 bases; nucleotides not matched to a gene: 7. In nucleotides, the CDR3 is TGTGCCTGGACATACAGGGGGCAGGGTGGAAACACCATATATTTT. Protein sequence: CAWTYRGQGGNTIYF.

The V and J genes are TRBV19 and TRBJ1-1; D gene ambiguous. CDR1 LNHDA and CDR2 SQIVND come from the germline V gene (reference sequence). The CDR3 is 13 amino acids. V shed 7 bases and J shed 8 bases, with 17 bases lying between them. The CDR3 nucleotides read TGTGCCAGTACCCTCGTGTGGGGAAACGAAGCTTTCTTT. Translating gives CASTLVWGNEAFF.

This chain uses TRBV6-7 with TRBJ2-1; no firm D call. TRBV6-7 is an ORF; its function is uncertain. The V and J ends lost 2 bases and 5 bases respectively, with 13 bases between them. The CDR3 runs 15 residues. The CDR3 reads CASSYGNGIDNEQFF. In DNA form, the CDR3 reads TGTGCCAGCAGTTACGGGAACGGAATCGACAATGAGCAGTTCTTC.

The J gene is TRBJ2-3, the V gene TRBV29-1, with 12 bases identical to TRBD2. The V gene end was trimmed by 7 bases and the J gene end by 0 bases; junction bases not matched to a gene: 8. The germline V gene encodes CDR1 SQVTM and CDR2 ANQGSEA. The CDR3 length is 16 residues. CDR3 in DNA: TGCAGCGCCAACGGACTAGCGGGGAGAAGCACAGATACGCAGTATTTT. Translating it yields CSANGLAGRSTDTQYF.

The chain uses TRBV28 and TRBJ1-5, with D unclear. This CDR3 spans 14 amino acids. Germline-derived CDR1 and CDR2 are MDHEN and SYDVKM. V gave up 6 bases and J gave up 3 bases, with 12 bases separating them. The CDR3 sequence is CASSLTLTNQPQHF. The DNA of the CDR3 is TGTGCCAGCAGCTTGACACTTACCAATCAGCCCCAGCATTTT.

The chain recombines TRBV11-2 with TRBJ2-5; D may be TRBD1 (7 bases). This CDR3 comprises 15 residues. The germline V and J ends were trimmed by 5 bases and 0 bases, with 13 bases remaining between them. Germline lookup yields CDR1 SGHAT and CDR2 FQNNGV. CDR3 protein: CASSAGQRNQETQYF. The CDR3 DNA sequence: TGTGCCAGCAGCGCGGGACAGAGAAACCAAGAGACCCAGTACTTC.

The genes are TRBV28 and TRBJ2-7; D remains unclear. In germline, CDR1 is MDHEN, CDR2 SYDVKM. The CDR3 totals 12 residues. V was pared by 6 bases and J by 3 bases, with 9 bases between. The CDR3 loop reads CASSYDNYEQYF. For the CDR3, the DNA is TGTGCCAGCAGCTACGATAACTACGAGCAGTACTTC.

The chain uses TRBV28 and TRBJ2-1; 11 nucleotides align to TRBD2. This CDR3 has 15 residues. The germline V gene has CDR1 MDHEN and CDR2 SYDVKM. V shed 6 bases and J 5 bases; nucleotides not matched to a gene: 6. CDR3: CASRRRTSGHNEQFF. The CDR3 bases are TGTGCCAGCAGACGCCGGACTAGCGGGCACAATGAGCAGTTCTTC.

Only one count was recorded for this clone. The chain recombines TRBV5-1 with TRBJ2-3; the match to TRBD1 covers 7 bases. The V gene end was trimmed by 4 bases and the J gene end by 2 bases; junction bases not matched to a gene: 10. CDR3 length: 16 amino acids. Germline assignment: CDR1 SGHRS and CDR2 YFSETQ. CDR3 sequence: CASSRGTVGATDTQYF. CDR3 coding DNA: TGCGCCAGCAGCAGAGGGACAGTTGGAGCCACAGATACGCAGTATTTT.